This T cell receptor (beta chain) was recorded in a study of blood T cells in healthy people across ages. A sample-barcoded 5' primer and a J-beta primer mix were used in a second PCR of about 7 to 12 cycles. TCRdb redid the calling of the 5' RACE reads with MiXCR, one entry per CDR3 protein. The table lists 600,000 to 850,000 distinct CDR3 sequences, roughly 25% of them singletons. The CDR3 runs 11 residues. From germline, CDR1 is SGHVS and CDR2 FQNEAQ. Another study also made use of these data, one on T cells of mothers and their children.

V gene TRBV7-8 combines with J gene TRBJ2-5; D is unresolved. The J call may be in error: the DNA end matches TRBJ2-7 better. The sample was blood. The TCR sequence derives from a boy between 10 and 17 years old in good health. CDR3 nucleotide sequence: TGTGCCAGCAGGCTTTCTGACGAGCAGTACTTC. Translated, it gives CASRLSDEQYF.